This TCR beta chain was recovered during a study of OX40 agonist ivuxolimab in advanced cancers. Study information: Two patients with cutaneous melanoma and one with hepatocellular carcinoma, three in total, showed partial responses.

Findings and caveats of the study: Researchers did not determine the expanded peripheral T cells' antigen specificity. Clonal expansion from baseline to week 6 occurred in both CD4+ and CD8+ T cells. Expansion of clones was among the lowest in partial responders at 0.1-3.0 mg/kg.

Only in-frame clones appear in the TCRdb table, and some are missing; sequencing was by immunoSEQ multiplex PCR. The table includes roughly 91,000 clones, 80% to 90% detected once. This CDR3 has 12 amino acids. With 7 bases removed from V and 4 bases from J, the gap between germline ends came to 10 bases. Germline V gene lookup returns CDR1 MNHEY and CDR2 SVGAGI. In regard to this clone: The target antigen is unknown.

This sequence originates from an adult with an advanced solid tumor such as melanoma, head and neck, liver or kidney cancer. The rearrangement uses TRBV6-5 and TRBJ1-2, with D maybe TRBD1 (5 bases). The material sequenced was CD4+ or CD8+ T cells sorted from blood, taken in a trial of the OX40 agonist ivuxolimab. The CDR3 protein is CASNGAGYGYTF. CDR3 DNA: TGTGCCAGCAACGGGGCAGGCTATGGCTACACCTTC.